These 29 T cell receptor beta chains came from one sample sequenced in a study of identical twins. TCRdb re-called the 5' RACE reads with MiXCR, one entry per CDR3 protein. The sample has 250,000 to 350,000 distinct CDR3 sequences, under 9% seen once. These data were likewise used in another study, on yellow fever vaccine responses in identical twins.

The sequenced sample consisted of memory (CD45RO+) T cells sorted from blood. The receptor set was obtained from a woman younger than 35 in good health.

This clonotype has ten or more counts. Here the CDR3 DNA reads TGTGCCAGCAGTTACGCCACTAGCGGGAGCCTTGACATTCAGTACTTC. The encoded protein is CASSYATSGSLDIQYF. The V call is TRBV6-2 or TRBV6-3, the J call TRBJ2-4; 11 bases are a match to TRBD2. This CDR3 region has 16 residues. Germline trimming cut 2 bases from V and 8 bases from J; bases unmatched to any gene: 8. Germline CDR1 MNHEY, CDR2 SVGEGT.

This clonotype has more than one count but fewer than ten. The rearrangement uses TRBV7-3 and TRBJ2-1; perhaps D is TRBD1 or TRBD2 (6 bases each). V shed 5 bases and J shed 4 bases, with 18 bases lying between them. Germline CDR1 SGHTA, CDR2 FQGTGA. CDR3 length: 16 amino acids. The CDR3 bases are TGTGCCAGCAGCCAATCGAGGGGGGCGGGTTACAATGAGCAGTTCTTC. Protein product: CASSQSRGAGYNEQFF.

V is TRBV20-1 and J is TRBJ2-5; a possible D gene is TRBD1 (6 bases). The CDR3 runs 16 residues. Trimming took 3 bases from V and 1 from J, leaving 18 bases between them. CDR1 and CDR2 from the germline V gene are DFQATT and SNEGSKA (reference sequence). CDR3 DNA: TGCAGTGCTAGGAGGGGGAACAACGCCATCCAAGAGACCCAGTACTTC. Translation: CSARRGNNAIQETQYF.

The rearrangement links TRBV18 to TRBJ2-2, with D hard to call. The CDR3 covers 15 residues. V was trimmed by 8 bases and J by 3 bases, leaving 16 bases between them. Germline assignment: CDR1 KGHSH and CDR2 LQKENI. In nucleotides, the CDR3 is TGTGCCAGCCAACCGGCCGGATGGGACACCGGGGAGCTGTTTTTT. This codes for CASQPAGWDTGELFF.

This clonotype was found many times. This chain joins TRBV7-9 and TRBJ1-3; tentatively, D is TRBD1 (6 bases). The CDR3 runs to 16 residues. V lost 5 bases and J 3 bases, leaving 17 bases between the germline ends. Germline loops: CDR1 SEHNR, CDR2 FQNEAQ (reference sequence). The CDR3 loop reads CASSQRQDWVGNTIYF. DNA of the CDR3: TGTGCCAGCAGCCAGCGACAGGATTGGGTTGGAAACACCATATATTTT.

This chain joins TRBV28 and TRBJ2-4; D is undetermined. V was cut by 6 bases and J by 0 bases, with 9 bases left in between. CDR1 and CDR2 (germline): MDHEN, SYDVKM. The CDR3 is made up of 14 amino acids. CDR3 residues: CASSQHVAKNIQYF. Here the CDR3 DNA reads TGTGCCAGCAGCCAACACGTAGCCAAAAACATTCAGTACTTC.

This clonotype was counted only a few times. J is TRBJ2-1 and V is TRBV5-1, with D maybe TRBD1 (6 bases). Germline V gene data show CDR1 as SGHRS and CDR2 as YFSETQ. The CDR3 is 14 amino acids. Trimming left V 4 bases short and J 6 bases short, with 14 bases between. CDR3 nucleotide sequence: TGCGCCAGCAGCCGGGACAACTCGGGCAATGAGCAGTTCTTC. Amino acids: CASSRDNSGNEQFF. The full variable domain, with the rest looked up from reference TRBV5-1 and TRBJ2-1, is KAGVTQTPRYLIKTRGQQVTLSCSPISGHRSVSWYQQTPGQGLQFLFEYFSETQRNKGNFPGRFSGRQFSNSRSEMNVSTLELGDSALYLCASSRDNSGNEQFFGPGTRLTVL.

This clonotype was counted a few times. V gene TRBV24-1 combines with J gene TRBJ2-7, with D uncertain. The CDR3 runs 11 residues. CDR1 is KGHDR, CDR2 SFDVKD, per germline. Trimming shortened V by 3 bases and J by 2 bases, and 1 base separated the two germline ends. The CDR3, as DNA: TGTGCCACCAGTGATCCCTACGAGCAGTACTTC. This gives the protein CATSDPYEQYF.

J is TRBJ1-5 and V is TRBV20-1; no reliable D call. V shed 3 bases and J shed 0 bases, with 9 bases lying between them. There are 14 residues in the CDR3. The germline CDR1 and CDR2 sequences are DFQATT and SNEGSKA (reference sequence). CDR3 coding DNA: TGCAGTGCTAGCCCTAGGGATAGCAATCAGCCCCAGCATTTT. This encodes CSASPRDSNQPQHF.

This clonotype was observed a handful of times. This chain uses TRBV20-1 with TRBJ2-3, with 11 bases lining up with TRBD2. In germline, CDR1 is DFQATT, CDR2 SNEGSKA (reference sequence). The CDR3 spans 14 residues. J lost 6 bases, V lost 4 bases, and 6 bases had no gene match. This CDR3 reads CSAKTSGVGDTQYF. The CDR3 DNA reads as TGCAGTGCTAAGACTAGCGGGGTAGGGGATACGCAGTATTTT.

The chain employs TRBV27 and TRBJ2-1; 13 nucleotides agree with TRBD2. This CDR3 is built from 19 residues. The V and J ends lost 5 bases and 1 base, in that order; junction bases with no gene match: 11. The germline V gene encodes CDR1 MNHEY and CDR2 SMNVEV (reference sequence). The CDR3 coding sequence is TGTGCCAGCAGTCGGACTAGCGGGAGCCATTCGATATCCTACAATGAGCAGTTCTTC. Translation: CASSRTSGSHSISYNEQFF.

V is TRBV12-3 or TRBV12-4 and J is TRBJ2-1; TRBD2 matches at 11 bases. The CDR3 contains 15 residues. V lost 6 bases to trimming and J lost 6 bases; unmatched junction nucleotides: 7. The CDR3 spells CASRLTSGGINEQFF. The CDR3 region has the DNA TGTGCCAGCAGACTAACTAGCGGGGGCATCAATGAGCAGTTCTTC.

This clonotype was recorded a few times. V gene TRBV28 combines with J gene TRBJ1-3, with D uncertain. Germline CDR1 is MDHEN and CDR2 is SYDVKM. CDR3 size: 13 residues. V lost 3 bases, J lost 5 bases, and 8 bases lay in between. Here the CDR3 reads CASSLGSRNTIYF. CDR3 DNA sequence: TGTGCCAGCAGTTTGGGTTCAAGAAACACCATATATTTT.

This clonotype has ten or more counts. The chain carries TRBV5-1 and TRBJ1-3; D might be TRBD1 (5 bases). This CDR3 is built from 15 residues. CDR1 and CDR2 from the germline V gene are SGHRS and YFSETQ. Trimming shortened V by 4 bases and J by 4 bases, and 15 bases separated the two germline ends. The CDR3: CASSTTGVEGNTIYF. As DNA, the CDR3 is TGCGCCAGCAGCACAACAGGAGTAGAGGGAAACACCATATATTTT.

The chain couples TRBV19 to TRBJ2-7; D may be TRBD1 (5 bases). The CDR3 length is 13 residues. In germline, CDR1 is LNHDA, CDR2 SQIVND (reference sequence). Deletions cut 4 bases from V and 6 bases from J, with 13 bases between. DNA of the CDR3: TGTGCCAGTAGTACCCAGGGCAGAAGCGAGCAGTACTTC. The encoded protein is CASSTQGRSEQYF.

This clonotype has a count of ten or more. The V call is TRBV5-1, the J call TRBJ2-4; tentatively, D is TRBD1 or TRBD2 (5 bases each). The CDR3 totals 15 residues. The V end was cut by 0 bases, the J end by 6 bases, with 13 bases between. CDR1 is SGHRS and CDR2 is YFSETQ in the germline V gene. The CDR3 loop reads CASSLEGVARNIQYF. CDR3 bases: TGCGCCAGCAGCTTGGAAGGGGTAGCGAGAAACATTCAGTACTTC.

This clonotype has at least ten counts. The chain is built from TRBV19 and TRBJ2-1; the match to TRBD2 covers 7 bases. CDR1 LNHDA and CDR2 SQIVND come from the germline V gene (reference sequence). V was pared by 3 bases and J by 1 base, with 9 bases of the junction left unmatched. The CDR3 has 17 residues. The CDR3 nucleotides read TGTGCCAGTAGTATGACGGGAGCGGGGTGGTCCTACAATGAGCAGTTCTTC. Translated: CASSMTGAGWSYNEQFF. Filled out from reference TRBV19 and TRBJ2-1, the complete variable domain reads DGGITQSPKYLFRKEGQNVTLSCEQNLNHDAMYWYRQDPGQGLRLIYYSQIVNDFQKGDIAEGYSVSREKKESFPLTVTSAQKNPTAFYLCASSMTGAGWSYNEQFFGPGTRLTVL.

This clonotype has a count of ten or more. J is TRBJ2-4 and V is TRBV29-1; D is possibly TRBD1 (6 bases). The CDR3 is 15 amino acids. V was shortened by 3 bases and J by 3 bases, with 15 bases between the two germline ends. The V gene's germline CDR1 is SQVTM and CDR2 ANQGSEA. Written as DNA, the CDR3 is TGCAGCGTTGATGAGCCAGGGGCCCTCAAAAACATTCAGTACTTC. This codes for CSVDEPGALKNIQYF.

The chain recombines TRBV9 with TRBJ2-3; 8 positions agree with TRBD2. The CDR3 is made up of 13 amino acids. Germline V gene data show CDR1 as SGDLS and CDR2 as YYNGEE. V lost 4 bases to trimming and J lost 5 bases; unmatched junction nucleotides: 3. In nucleotides, the CDR3 is TGTGCCAGCAGCCGTAGCGGGAAAGATACGCAGTATTTT. Its translation: CASSRSGKDTQYF.

In this sample, this clonotype turned up many times. This rearrangement joins TRBV5-1 to TRBJ2-5, with 8 bases identical to TRBD1. This CDR3 comprises 16 residues. With V trimmed by 4 bases and J by 5 bases, 13 bases remained unmatched. CDR1 and CDR2 from the germline V gene are SGHRS and YFSETQ. This CDR3 is CASSPEPDRGKETQYF. The CDR3 DNA follows: TGCGCCAGCAGCCCGGAACCAGACAGGGGCAAGGAGACCCAGTACTTC.

The chain joins TRBV12-3 or TRBV12-4 to TRBJ2-3, with D perhaps assigned TRBD1 or TRBD2 (5 bases each). CDR3 size: 14 residues. The V end lost 3 bases, the J end lost 2 bases, and 9 bases lay between the germline ends. The CDR3 nucleotides are TGTGCCAGCAGTTTTACGGGGCCCACAGATACGCAGTATTTT. The encoded protein is CASSFTGPTDTQYF.

This clonotype was recorded only once. The chain uses TRBV19 and TRBJ2-2, with unresolved D. Trimming took 6 bases from V and 6 from J, leaving 8 bases between them. This CDR3 has 12 residues. Germline V gene data show CDR1 as LNHDA and CDR2 as SQIVND (reference sequence). The CDR3, as DNA: TGTGCCAGTAGCGCGTTCCCCGGGGAGCTGTTTTTT. Translated, it gives CASSAFPGELFF.

A few counts support this clonotype. The chain has TRBV29-1 and TRBJ2-5, with 9 bases that match TRBD1. The germline CDR1 and CDR2 sequences are SQVTM and ANQGSEA. V shed 6 bases, J shed 5 bases, and the junction held 4 bases outside the gene matches. CDR3 length equals 12 residues. CDR3 coding DNA: TGCAGCGTCGGACAGGGGATGGAGACCCAGTACTTC. It translates to CSVGQGMETQYF.

At least ten counts were recorded for this clonotype. This chain connects TRBV6-5 to TRBJ2-5, with D uncertain. Germline loops: CDR1 MNHEY, CDR2 SVGAGI. The CDR3 has 16 amino acids. V lost 3 bases, J lost 2 bases, and 16 bases lay in between. CDR3 sequence reads: CASSYRGLGRQETQYF. Written as DNA, the CDR3 is TGTGCCAGCAGTTATCGCGGTTTGGGTAGGCAAGAGACCCAGTACTTC.

The sample holds many counts of this clonotype. The rearrangement uses TRBV20-1 and TRBJ2-2, with TRBD2 matching over 12 bases. Germline assignment: CDR1 DFQATT and CDR2 SNEGSKA (reference sequence). This CDR3 has 16 residues. V lost 6 bases and J lost 4; bases outside the gene matches: 9. The CDR3 DNA reads as TGCAGTGCAAATTACCCGGGACTAGCGGGCACCGGGGAGCTGTTTTTT. Residues: CSANYPGLAGTGELFF.

This clonotype was counted a few times. The chain has TRBV29-1 and TRBJ2-1, with D unclear. Trimming cost V 3 bases and J 10 bases, with 13 bases left between them. Per germline, CDR1 SQVTM and CDR2 ANQGSEA. This CDR3 has 12 residues. CDR3 bases: TGCAGCGTTGACGGCCCGGGCTGGGAGCAGTTCTTC. Protein: CSVDGPGWEQFF.

This clonotype was counted many times. The chain combines TRBV5-1 with TRBJ2-3; possible D gene TRBD2, 6 bases. Germline assignment: CDR1 SGHRS and CDR2 YFSETQ. The CDR3 runs 16 residues. Trimming removed 2 bases from V and 0 bases from J, with 13 bases in between. The CDR3 sequence: CASSFSLRGSTDTQYF. The CDR3 DNA reads as TGCGCCAGCAGCTTCAGCCTGCGGGGCAGCACAGATACGCAGTATTTT.

This clonotype was counted between two and nine times. CDR3 coding DNA: TGTGCCAGTAGTAGGGGGAGTAAGAATGAGCAGTTCTTC. This codes for CASSRGSKNEQFF. The gene calls are TRBV19 and TRBJ2-1; D could derive from TRBD1 or TRBD2 (5 bases each). Germline-derived CDR1 and CDR2 are LNHDA and SQIVND (reference sequence). The CDR3 is 13 residues long. V shed 4 bases and J shed 7 bases, with 11 bases lying between them.

The rearrangement uses TRBV6-2 or TRBV6-3 and TRBJ2-2, with TRBD1 as a possible D gene (6 bases). Germline-derived CDR1 and CDR2 are MNHEY and SVGEGT. The V and J ends lost 6 bases and 8 bases respectively, with 7 bases between them. CDR3 length: 11 residues. This CDR3 reads CASRQGGELFF. CDR3 nucleotide sequence: TGTGCCAGCAGACAGGGAGGGGAGCTGTTTTTT.